A single sample gave rise to the 16 T cell receptor beta chains below, sequenced in a study of brain T cells in children with intractable seizures. Repertoires were generated with immunoSEQ multiplex PCR, while TCRdb's copy carries only in-frame clones and drops some. The sample comprises about 64,000 clones, around 95% of which are singletons, and more than 0.3% rests with the top ten. Sequences were derived from peripheral blood, sampled at surgery. Receptors were obtained from a boy younger than two with focal cortical dysplasia and intractable seizures.

The genes are TRBV5-1 and TRBJ2-3; TRBD2 is a possible D gene (5 bases). The CDR3 runs to 13 residues. Germline CDR1 SGHRS, CDR2 YFSETQ. Trimming removed 2 bases at V and 3 bases at J, with 7 bases between. CDR3 nucleotides: TGCGCCAGCAGCTTAAGGAGGACAGATACGCAGTATTTT. This gives the protein CASSLRRTDTQYF.

J is TRBJ2-1 and V is TRBV5-4, with D perhaps matching TRBD1 (6 bases). Germline V lookup: CDR1 SGHNT, CDR2 YYREEE (reference sequence). V lost 4 bases to trimming and J lost 10 bases, with 12 bases between them. The CDR3 length is 12 residues. The CDR3 nucleotides are TGTGCCAGCAGCCTCTGGCAGGGGGAGCAGTTCTTC. Its translation is CASSLWQGEQFF.

The V and J genes are TRBV23-1 and TRBJ2-1; 7 bases fit TRBD2. Being an ORF, TRBV23-1 has a function that is uncertain. V was clipped by 6 bases and J by 4 bases; unmatched bases: 12. This CDR3 has 16 residues. The DNA for the CDR3 is TGCGCCAGCAGGGACACCGGGACTAACAAATACAATGAGCAGTTCTTC. Translating gives CASRDTGTNKYNEQFF.

The genes are TRBV6-1 and TRBJ2-7; D is unclear. V dropped 1 base and J dropped 3 bases, with 13 bases sitting between them. CDR3 length: 15 residues. Germline V lookup: CDR1 MNHNS, CDR2 SASEGT. The CDR3 DNA is TGTGCCAGCAGTGAAGGAACTCACGCACTCTACGAGCAGTACTTC. Residues: CASSEGTHALYEQYF.

Only one count was recorded for this clone. This chain links TRBV25-1 with TRBJ2-1, with 12 bases matching TRBD2. CDR3 length: 16 residues. Germline CDR1 and CDR2: MGHDK and SYGVNS. With 5 bases clipped from V and 6 bases from J, the junction kept 8 bases outside the gene matches. DNA for the CDR3: TGTGCCAGCAGTCCTCTTCTAGCGGGAGGGACCAATGAGCAGTTCTTC. Its protein product is CASSPLLAGGTNEQFF.

The rearrangement links TRBV2 to TRBJ2-4, with D perhaps TRBD1 or TRBD2 (5 bases each). The ends were cut back, 8 bases at V and 9 bases at J, with 11 bases in the middle. Per the germline V gene, CDR1 is SNHLY and CDR2 is FYNNEI. CDR3 size: 11 residues. The CDR3 protein is CASWRGTIQYF. The CDR3 nucleotides are TGTGCCAGCTGGAGAGGGACCATTCAGTACTTC.

V and J are TRBV7-8 and TRBJ2-6; no reliable D call. The CDR3 loop spans 15 amino acids. From germline, CDR1 is SGHVS and CDR2 FQNEAQ. Trimming stripped 4 bases from V and 4 bases from J, with 11 bases between. The CDR3 coding sequence is TGTGCCAGCAGCTCCTATAGACCCGGGGCCAACGTCCTGACTTTC. Protein product: CASSSYRPGANVLTF.

The gene calls are TRBV10-3 and TRBJ2-1; 13 bases map to TRBD2. Germline V gives CDR1 ENHRY, CDR2 SYGVKD. The CDR3 is 13 residues long. After removal of 10 bases from V and 7 bases from J, the junction contained 4 bases not matched to a gene. The CDR3 sequence: CATLAGGLNEQFF. CDR3 DNA: TGTGCCACACTAGCGGGGGGGCTTAATGAGCAGTTCTTC.

This chain joins TRBV18 and TRBJ2-7; 10 bases are shared with TRBD1. The V segment lost 3 bases and the J segment 4 bases; nucleotides outside the gene matches: 3. Germline CDR1 and CDR2: KGHSH and LQKENI. The CDR3 has 14 amino acids. CDR3 region: CASSPGDRGYEQYF. The CDR3 nucleotides read TGTGCCAGCTCACCGGGGGACAGGGGTTACGAGCAGTACTTC. Full variable domain (outside the CDR3, taken from reference TRBV18 and TRBJ2-7): NAGVMQNPRHLVRRRGQEARLRCSPMKGHSHVYWYRQLPEEGLKFMVYLQKENIIDESGMPKERFSAEFPKEGPSILRIQQVVRGDSAAYFCASSPGDRGYEQYFGPGTRLTVT.

CDR3 sequence (DNA): TGTGCCAGCAGTGGTTCGGGACCAGAGCTTTATAATTCACCCCTCCACTTT. As protein: CASSGSGPELYNSPLHF. This chain links TRBV2 with TRBJ1-6; the D gene is possibly TRBD1 (5 bases). Trimming removed 4 bases at V and 4 bases at J, with 17 bases between. The CDR3 spans 17 residues. The germline CDR1 and CDR2 sequences are SNHLY and FYNNEI.

The chain carries TRBV6-1 and TRBJ2-7, with 7 bases matching TRBD1. This CDR3 is 16 amino acids long. J gave up 4 bases and V 2 bases, and 11 bases lay outside the gene matches. The germline gives CDR1 MNHNS, CDR2 SASEGT. The DNA for the CDR3 is TGTGCCAGCAGTGAAAAGGACAGGACCCGGAGGTACGAGCAGTACTTC. Protein product: CASSEKDRTRRYEQYF.

This clone appeared once. The gene calls are TRBV3-1 (or the pseudogene TRBV3-2) and TRBJ2-1; a possible D gene is TRBD2 (6 bases). Germline V gene data show CDR1 as LGHDT and CDR2 as YNNKEL (reference sequence). This CDR3 region has 16 residues. Trimming stripped 1 base from V and 0 bases from J, with 10 bases between. CDR3 in amino acids: CASSQVPAGSYNEQFF. CDR3 nucleotide sequence: TGTGCCAGCAGCCAAGTTCCAGCGGGCTCCTACAATGAGCAGTTCTTC.

This chain connects TRBV7-6 to TRBJ2-4; no clear D gene. This CDR3 has 16 amino acids. V shed 1 base and J shed 1 base, with 11 bases lying between them. Germline V gene sequence: CDR1 SGHVS, CDR2 FNYEAQ. The CDR3, as DNA: TGTGCCAGCAGCTTAGTTGCGGAAAAGGCCAAAAACATTCAGTACTTC. Translation: CASSLVAEKAKNIQYF.

The genes are TRBV5-8 and TRBJ1-1, with 8 positions matching TRBD1. Germline V gives CDR1 SGHTS, CDR2 YDEGEE. The V and J ends lost 4 bases and 1 base, in that order; junction bases with no gene match: 9. This CDR3 is 16 amino acids long. For the CDR3, the DNA is TGTGCCAGCAGCCCAAGATCCGGGACAGGGAACACTGAAGCTTTCTTT. This codes for CASSPRSGTGNTEAFF.

V usage is TRBV6-5 and J usage is TRBJ1-2, with unresolved D. The CDR3 spans 13 residues. V was shortened by 6 bases and J by 1 base, with 9 bases between the two germline ends. CDR1 is MNHEY and CDR2 is SVGAGI in the germline V gene. The DNA of the CDR3 is TGTGCCAGCAGGAACAGCGGTAACTATGGCTACACCTTC. Residues: CASRNSGNYGYTF.

The rearrangement uses TRBV14 and TRBJ1-6; 7 bases map to TRBD1. This CDR3 has 15 residues. The germline V gene encodes CDR1 SGHDN and CDR2 FVKESK. The J segment lost 7 bases and the V segment lost 0 bases, leaving 3 bases of the junction unmatched. The CDR3 region has the DNA TGTGCCAGCAGCCAAGAAAAGGGGGCAAATTCACCCCTCCACTTT. Translated: CASSQEKGANSPLHF.